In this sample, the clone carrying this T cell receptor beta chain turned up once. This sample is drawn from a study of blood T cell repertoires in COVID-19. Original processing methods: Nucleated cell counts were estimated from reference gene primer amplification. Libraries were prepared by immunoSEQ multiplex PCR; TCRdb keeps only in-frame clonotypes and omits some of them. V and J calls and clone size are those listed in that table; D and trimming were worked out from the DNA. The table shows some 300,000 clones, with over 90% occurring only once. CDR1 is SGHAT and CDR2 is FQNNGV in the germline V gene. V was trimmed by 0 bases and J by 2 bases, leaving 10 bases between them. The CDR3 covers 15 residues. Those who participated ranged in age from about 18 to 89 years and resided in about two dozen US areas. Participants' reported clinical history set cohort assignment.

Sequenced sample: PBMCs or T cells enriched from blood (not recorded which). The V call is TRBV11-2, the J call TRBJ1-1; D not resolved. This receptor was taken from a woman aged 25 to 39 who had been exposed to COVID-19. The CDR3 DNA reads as TGTGCCAGCAGCTTAGATAATGGAGAAAACACTGAAGCTTTCTTT. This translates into CASSLDNGENTEAFF.